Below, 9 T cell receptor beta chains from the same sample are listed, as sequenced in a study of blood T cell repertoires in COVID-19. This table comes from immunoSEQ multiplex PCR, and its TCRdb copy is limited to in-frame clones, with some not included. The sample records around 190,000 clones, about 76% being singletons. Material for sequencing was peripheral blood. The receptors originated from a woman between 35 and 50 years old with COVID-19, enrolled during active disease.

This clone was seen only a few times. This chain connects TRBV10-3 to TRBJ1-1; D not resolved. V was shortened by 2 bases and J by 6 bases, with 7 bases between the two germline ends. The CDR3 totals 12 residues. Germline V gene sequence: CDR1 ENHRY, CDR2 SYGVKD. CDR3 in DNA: TGTGCCATCAGTGAGCCCCGGGCTGAAGCTTTCTTT. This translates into CAISEPRAEAFF.

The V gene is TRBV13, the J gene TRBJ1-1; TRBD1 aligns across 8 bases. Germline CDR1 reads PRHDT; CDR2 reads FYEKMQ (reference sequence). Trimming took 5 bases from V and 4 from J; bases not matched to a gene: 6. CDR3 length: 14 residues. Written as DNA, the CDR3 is TGTGCCAGCAGCCTCGGACAGGGAGTCACTGAAGCTTTCTTT. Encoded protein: CASSLGQGVTEAFF.

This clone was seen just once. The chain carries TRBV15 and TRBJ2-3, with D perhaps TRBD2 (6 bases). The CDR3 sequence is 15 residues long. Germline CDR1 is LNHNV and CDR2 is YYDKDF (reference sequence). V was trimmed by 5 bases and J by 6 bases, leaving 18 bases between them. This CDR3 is CATSGPTSIADTQYF. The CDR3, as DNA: TGTGCCACCAGCGGGCCGACTAGTATAGCGGATACGCAGTATTTT.

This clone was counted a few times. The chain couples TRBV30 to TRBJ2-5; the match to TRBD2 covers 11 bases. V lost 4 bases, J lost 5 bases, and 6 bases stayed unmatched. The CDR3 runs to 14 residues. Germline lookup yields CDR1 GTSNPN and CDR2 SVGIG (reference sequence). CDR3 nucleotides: TGTGCCTGGAACGTAGCGGGGGGGCAGGAGACCCAGTACTTC. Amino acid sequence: CAWNVAGGQETQYF.

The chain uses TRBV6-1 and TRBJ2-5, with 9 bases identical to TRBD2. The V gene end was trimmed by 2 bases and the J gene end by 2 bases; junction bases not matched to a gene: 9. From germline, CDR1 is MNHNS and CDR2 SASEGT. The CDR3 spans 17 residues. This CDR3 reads CASSEWYSGRNQETQYF. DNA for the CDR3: TGTGCCAGCAGTGAATGGTATAGCGGGAGAAATCAAGAGACCCAGTACTTC.

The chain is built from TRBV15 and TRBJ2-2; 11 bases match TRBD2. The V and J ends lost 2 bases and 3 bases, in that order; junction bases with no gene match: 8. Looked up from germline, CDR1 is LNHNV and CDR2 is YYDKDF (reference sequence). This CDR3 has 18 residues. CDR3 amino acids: CATSRTLAGGRHTGELFF. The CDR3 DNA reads TGTGCCACCAGCAGAACCCTAGCGGGGGGCCGCCACACCGGGGAGCTGTTTTTT. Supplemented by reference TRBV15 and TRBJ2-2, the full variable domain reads DAMVIQNPRYQVTQFGKPVTLSCSQTLNHNVMYWYQQKSSQAPKLLFHYYDKDFNNEADTPDNFQSRRPNTSFCFLDIRSPGLGDTAMYLCATSRTLAGGRHTGELFFGEGSRLTVL.

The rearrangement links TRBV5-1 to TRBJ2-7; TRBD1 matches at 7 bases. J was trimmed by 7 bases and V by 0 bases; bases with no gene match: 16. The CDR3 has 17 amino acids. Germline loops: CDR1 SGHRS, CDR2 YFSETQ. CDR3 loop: CASSLESTGFVVREQYF. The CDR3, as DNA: TGCGCCAGCAGCTTGGAATCGACAGGGTTTGTAGTAAGGGAGCAGTACTTC.

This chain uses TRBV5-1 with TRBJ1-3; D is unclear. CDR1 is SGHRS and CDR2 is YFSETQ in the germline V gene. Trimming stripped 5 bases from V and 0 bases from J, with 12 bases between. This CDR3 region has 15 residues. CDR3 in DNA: TGCGCCAGCAGGGAGGCTTTGGGCTCTGGAAACACCATATATTTT. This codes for CASREALGSGNTIYF.

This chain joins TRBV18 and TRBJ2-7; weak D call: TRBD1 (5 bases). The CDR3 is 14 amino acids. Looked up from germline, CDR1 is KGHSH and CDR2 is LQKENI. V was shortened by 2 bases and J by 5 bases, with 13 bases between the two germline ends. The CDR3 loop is CASSPRQGMDEQYF. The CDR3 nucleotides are TGTGCCAGCTCACCAAGGCAGGGCATGGACGAGCAGTACTTC. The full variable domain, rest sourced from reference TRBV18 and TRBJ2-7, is NAGVMQNPRHLVRRRGQEARLRCSPMKGHSHVYWYRQLPEEGLKFMVYLQKENIIDESGMPKERFSAEFPKEGPSILRIQQVVRGDSAAYFCASSPRQGMDEQYFGPGTRLTVT.